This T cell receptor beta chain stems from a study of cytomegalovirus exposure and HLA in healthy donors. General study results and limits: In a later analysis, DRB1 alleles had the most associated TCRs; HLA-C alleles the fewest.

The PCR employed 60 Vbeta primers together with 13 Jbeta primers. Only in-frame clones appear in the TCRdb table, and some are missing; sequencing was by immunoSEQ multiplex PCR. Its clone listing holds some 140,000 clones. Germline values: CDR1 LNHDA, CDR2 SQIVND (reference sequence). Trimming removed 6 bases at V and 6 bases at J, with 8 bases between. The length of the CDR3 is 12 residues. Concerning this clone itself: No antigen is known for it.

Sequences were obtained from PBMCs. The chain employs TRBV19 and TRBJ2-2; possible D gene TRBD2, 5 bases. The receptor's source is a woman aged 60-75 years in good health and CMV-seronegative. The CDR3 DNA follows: TGTGCCAGTAGAGTCGGGGCCGGGGAGCTGTTTTTT. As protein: CASRVGAGELFF.